The 13 T cell receptor beta chains below come from one sample, sequenced in a study of CD8 T cells in Susac syndrome. RNA totalling about 0.45 to 1 ug underwent reverse transcription with random hexamers. Via MiXCR, TCRdb re-called the immunoSEQ multiplex PCR reads, giving one row per CDR3 protein. The sample lists some 190,000 distinct CDR3 sequences; 90% to 96% were seen once. The sequenced material came from CD4+ T cells from PBMCs. The receptors shown here come from a human donor with multiple sclerosis.

The chain is built from TRBV30 and TRBJ2-7, with D possibly TRBD2 on 5 matching bases. V was cut by 2 bases and J by 7 bases, with 9 bases left in between. Germline values: CDR1 GTSNPN, CDR2 SVGIG (reference sequence). The CDR3 extends over 11 amino acids. For the CDR3, the DNA is TGTGCCTGGAGTCCCCGAGGGGAGCAGTACTTC. Encoded protein: CAWSPRGEQYF.

The rearrangement uses TRBV28 and TRBJ1-5; 10 bases are shared with TRBD1. This CDR3 has 16 amino acids. The germline V gene encodes CDR1 MDHEN and CDR2 SYDVKM. With V trimmed by 3 bases and J by 6 bases, 8 bases remained unmatched. CDR3 amino acids: CASSLGTGVEGQPQHF. The CDR3 DNA is TGTGCCAGCAGTTTGGGGACAGGGGTTGAGGGTCAGCCCCAGCATTTT.

The rearrangement uses TRBV6-1 and TRBJ1-1; 8 bases align to TRBD1. This CDR3 region has 15 residues. Germline V gene sequence: CDR1 MNHNS, CDR2 SASEGT. V gave up 4 bases and J gave up 1 base; unmatched junction bases: 5. The CDR3 loop reads CASSAKTGENTEAFF. The CDR3 region has the DNA TGTGCCAGCAGTGCTAAGACAGGGGAGAACACTGAAGCTTTCTTT.

This clonotype occurred a few times. As DNA, the CDR3 is TGCAGCGTTGAAGATGGGGGGGATACGCAGTATTTT. This sequence encodes CSVEDGGDTQYF. V and J are TRBV29-1 and TRBJ2-3; a possible D gene is TRBD2 (6 bases). The CDR3 spans 12 residues. V was trimmed by 0 bases and J by 6 bases, leaving 7 bases between them. Germline V CDR1 and CDR2: SQVTM, ANQGSEA.

The chain employs TRBV20-1 and TRBJ1-1, with D maybe TRBD1 (5 bases). The V and J ends lost 6 bases and 4 bases respectively, with 12 bases between them. This CDR3 has 12 amino acids. The germline V gene has CDR1 DFQATT and CDR2 SNEGSKA (reference sequence). The CDR3 sequence: CSARPGRTEAFF. Written as DNA, the CDR3 is TGCAGTGCGCGGCCGGGGCGCACTGAAGCTTTCTTT.

The chain uses TRBV2 and TRBJ2-2; no clear D gene. Germline V gene data show CDR1 as SNHLY and CDR2 as FYNNEI. Trimming stripped 3 bases from V and 6 bases from J, with 5 bases between. The CDR3 is made up of 12 amino acids. The CDR3 DNA sequence: TGTGCCAGCAGTGAGCGGTCCGGGGAGCTGTTTTTT. Protein product: CASSERSGELFF. The full variable domain, with the rest looked up from reference TRBV2 and TRBJ2-2, is EPEVTQTPSHQVTQMGQEVILRCVPISNHLYFYWYRQILGQKVEFLVSFYNNEISEKSEIFDDQFSVERPDGSNFTLKIRSTKLEDSAMYFCASSERSGELFFGEGSRLTVL.

This rearrangement joins TRBV20-1 to TRBJ2-1, with D perhaps TRBD2 (6 bases). The CDR3 contains 16 residues. Germline CDR1 DFQATT, CDR2 SNEGSKA (reference sequence). V was pared by 0 bases and J by 5 bases, with 17 bases between. CDR3 loop: CSARDVQRGTDNEQFF. The CDR3 DNA reads as TGCAGTGCTAGAGATGTCCAACGGGGGACGGACAATGAGCAGTTCTTC.

This clonotype was observed a few times. The chain carries TRBV5-6 and TRBJ1-2; D unclear. The V end lost 3 bases, the J end lost 2 bases, and 11 bases lay between the germline ends. This CDR3 comprises 14 residues. Germline loops: CDR1 SGHDT, CDR2 YYEEEE. The CDR3: CASSSGPGNYGYTF. The CDR3 DNA sequence: TGTGCCAGCAGCTCGGGTCCAGGCAACTATGGCTACACCTTC.

The chain recombines TRBV9 with TRBJ2-3, with D perhaps matching TRBD2 (6 bases). CDR1 is SGDLS, CDR2 YYNGEE, per germline. Trimming cost V 0 bases and J 4 bases, with 21 bases left between them. The CDR3 consists of 18 residues. CDR3 in DNA: TGTGCCAGCAGCGTAGATGGGAAACTAGCCAGCCTTTCAGATACGCAGTATTTT. Encoded protein: CASSVDGKLASLSDTQYF.

This clonotype has only one observation. This CDR3 is CASSYDRSGYTF. DNA of the CDR3: TGTGCCAGCAGTTACGACAGGTCCGGCTACACCTTC. The chain combines TRBV6-5 with TRBJ1-2; D is perhaps TRBD1 (6 bases). The V gene lost 2 bases and the J gene lost 8 bases, with 9 bases spanning the gap. The CDR3 has 12 amino acids. Germline CDR1 is MNHEY and CDR2 is SVGAGI.

The J gene is TRBJ1-6, the V gene TRBV19; tentative D call: TRBD1 (6 bases). This CDR3 comprises 13 residues. Trimming took 8 bases from V and 6 from J, leaving 11 bases between them. CDR1 is LNHDA, CDR2 SQIVND, per germline (reference sequence). The CDR3 loop reads CASGQIVNSPLHF. The CDR3 coding sequence is TGTGCCAGTGGACAGATAGTTAATTCACCCCTCCACTTT.

This chain connects TRBV30 to TRBJ1-5; 7 bases align to TRBD1. Germline V gives CDR1 GTSNPN, CDR2 SVGIG (reference sequence). The junction had 9 bases not matched to a gene; V was cut back by 1 base and J by 6 bases. CDR3 length equals 15 residues. CDR3 DNA: TGTGCCTGGAGTGATTTTGACAGGGAAATTCAGCCCCAGCATTTT. Its translation is CAWSDFDREIQPQHF.

This clonotype is a singleton in its sample. J is TRBJ2-5 and V is TRBV19; 9 bases are shared with TRBD1. Trimming took 5 bases from V and 5 from J; bases not matched to a gene: 6. This CDR3 contains 14 residues. Germline CDR1 LNHDA, CDR2 SQIVND (reference sequence). For the CDR3, the DNA is TGTGCCAGTAGTCGGGACAGGGTGCGGGAGACCCAGTACTTC. It codes for CASSRDRVRETQYF.